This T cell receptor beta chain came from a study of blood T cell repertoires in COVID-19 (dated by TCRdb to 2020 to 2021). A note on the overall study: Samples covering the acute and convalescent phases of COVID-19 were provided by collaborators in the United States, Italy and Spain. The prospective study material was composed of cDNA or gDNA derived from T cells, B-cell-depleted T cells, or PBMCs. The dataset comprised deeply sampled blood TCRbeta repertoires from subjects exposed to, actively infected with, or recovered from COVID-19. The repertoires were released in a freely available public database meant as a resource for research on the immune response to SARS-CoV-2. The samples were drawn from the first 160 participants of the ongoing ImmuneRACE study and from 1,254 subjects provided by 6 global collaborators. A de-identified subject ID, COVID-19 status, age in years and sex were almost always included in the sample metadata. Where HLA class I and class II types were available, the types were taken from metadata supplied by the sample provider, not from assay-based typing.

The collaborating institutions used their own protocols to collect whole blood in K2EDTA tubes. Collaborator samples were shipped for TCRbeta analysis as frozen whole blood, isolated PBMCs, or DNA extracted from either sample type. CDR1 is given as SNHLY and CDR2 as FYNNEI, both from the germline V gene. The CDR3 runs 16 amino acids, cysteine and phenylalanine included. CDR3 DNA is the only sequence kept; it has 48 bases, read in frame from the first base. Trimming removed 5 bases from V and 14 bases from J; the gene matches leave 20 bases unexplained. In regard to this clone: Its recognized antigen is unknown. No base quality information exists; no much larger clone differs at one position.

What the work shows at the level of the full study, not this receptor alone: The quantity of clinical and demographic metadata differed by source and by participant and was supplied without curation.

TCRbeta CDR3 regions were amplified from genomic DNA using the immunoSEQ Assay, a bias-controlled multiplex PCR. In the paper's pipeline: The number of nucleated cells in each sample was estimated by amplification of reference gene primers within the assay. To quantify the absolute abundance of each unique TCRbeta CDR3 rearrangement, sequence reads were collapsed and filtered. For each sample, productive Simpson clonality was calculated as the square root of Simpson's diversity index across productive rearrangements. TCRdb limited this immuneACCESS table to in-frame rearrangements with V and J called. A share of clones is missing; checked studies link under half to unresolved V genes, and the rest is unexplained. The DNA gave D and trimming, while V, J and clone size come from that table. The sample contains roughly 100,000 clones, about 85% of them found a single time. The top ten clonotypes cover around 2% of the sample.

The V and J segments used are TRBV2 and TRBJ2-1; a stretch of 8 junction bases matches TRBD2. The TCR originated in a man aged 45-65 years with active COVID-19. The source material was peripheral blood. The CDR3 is CASSPEIRQRGSLKFF. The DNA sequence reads TGTGCCAGCAGTCCCGAGATTCGGCAGCGGGGGAGCCTGAAGTTCTTC.